This T cell receptor beta chain was captured in a study of OX40 agonist ivuxolimab in advanced cancers. The wider study: Patients with prior anti-PD-1, anti-PD-L1 or anti-CTLA-4 therapy were eligible; less than 50% had some. The study's findings and limits: Dose levels from 0.1 to 3.0 mg/kg saw CD4+ and CD8+ blood T cells expand clonally by week 6.

Note on this clone: Its antigen is unidentified.

Enrollment shut out patients with autoimmune disease history or systemic immunosuppression. Blood was sampled at baseline, cycle 4 day 1, and cycle 7 day 1. Measured with immunoSEQ multiplex PCR; TCRdb has only the in-frame clones, and not every one. The sample has 60,000 to 95,000 clones; 85% are singletons. This sequence was found in an adult with an advanced solid tumor such as melanoma, head and neck, liver or kidney cancer. The sequencing here drew on CD4+ or CD8+ T cells sorted from blood, taken in a trial of the OX40 agonist ivuxolimab.

The CDR3 loop is CASSVDVSGGSNTGELFF. CDR3 nucleotide sequence: TGTGCCAGCAGCGTAGACGTTAGCGGGGGATCGAACACCGGGGAGCTGTTTTTT. This chain connects TRBV9 to TRBJ2-2, with 9 bases that match TRBD2. Trimming cost V 0 bases and J 0 bases; bases outside gene matches: 6. The CDR3 totals 18 residues. Germline assignment: CDR1 SGDLS and CDR2 YYNGEE. The complete variable domain, with remaining parts taken from reference TRBV9 and TRBJ2-2, reads DSGVTQTPKHLITATGQRVTLRCSPRSGDLSVYWYQQSLDQGLQFLIQYYNGEERAKGNILERFSAQQFPDLHSELNLSSLELGDSALYFCASSVDVSGGSNTGELFFGEGSRLTVL.